Detailed here is one T cell receptor (beta chain). The antigen is undetermined. TCRdb used MiXCR to reprocess the RT-PCR reads, holding one entry per CDR3 protein. Of under 750,000 distinct CDR3 sequences in the sample, around 11% were seen once. The data stem from a study of response to subunit inactivated influenza vaccine. Broader study findings: Authors proposed each seasonal influenza vaccination draws in few new T cells.

V lost 5 bases, J lost 0 bases, and 7 bases lay in between. CDR1 SGHTA and CDR2 FQGTGA come from the germline V gene. The CDR3 extends over 14 amino acids. This chain uses TRBV7-3 with TRBJ2-2; no clear D. The origin of this receptor is a man aged 50 to 60 who received an inactivated influenza vaccine. Sequencing was performed on PBMCs from blood, taken on the day of vaccination. The CDR3 DNA is TGTGCCAGCAGCCACTCCTCGAACACCGGGGAGCTGTTTTTT. It yields the protein CASSHSSNTGELFF.